A single sample gave rise to the 25 T cell receptor beta chains below, sequenced in a study of T-cell reconstitution after alpha-beta-depleted transplantation in children (dated by TCRdb to 2016 to 2017). The sample's treatment or condition label is to be understood as: allogeneic hematopoietic cell transplantation with graft depleted of TCRalphabeta T cells and CD19 B cells. The library was prepared using PCR. These reads were obtained on an Illumina HiSeq 2500. To normalize quantification of the TCRbeta repertoire, the TCR libraries were built with molecular barcoding that relied on unique molecular identifiers. TCRdb cleaned the public reads at Q25 with fastp, built clones with MiXCR and kept in-frame beta chains. CDR3 protein sequences are deduplicated, and each keeps its most common genes and DNA. Here the sample has 300,000 to 400,000 distinct CDR3 sequences; over 20% occur a single time. Together, the top ten hold approximately 11% of the sample.

The sample consisted of PBMCs, mostly from graft donor cells, taken 180 days after TCRalphabeta/CD19-depleted stem cell transplant. These receptors were obtained from a male patient younger than 18 who had a stem cell transplant for acute lymphoblastic leukemia, so the T cells may come from the graft donor.

On this clonotype: A read error may produce the germline difference seen at one junction end. The rearrangement joins TRBV2 to TRBJ2-3, with 13 bases aligning to TRBD2. The CDR3 is 18 residues long. From germline, CDR1 is SNHLY and CDR2 FYNNEI. As DNA, the CDR3 is TGTACCAGCAGCGGGACTAGCGGGACCTATTCGGGGTCAGATACGCAGTATTTT. It yields the protein CTSSGTSGTYSGSDTQYF.

This clonotype was detected a few times. The chain combines TRBV7-3 with TRBJ2-1, with a tentative D call TRBD2 (6 bases). Trimming left V 0 bases short and J 0 bases short, with 18 bases between. This CDR3 is 19 amino acids long. Germline CDR1 SGHTA, CDR2 FQGTGA. The CDR3 is CASSLTPRGGPTSYNEQFF. The CDR3 DNA reads TGTGCCAGCAGCTTAACCCCGAGAGGAGGGCCAACCTCCTACAATGAGCAGTTCTTC. The full variable domain, its missing parts supplied by reference TRBV7-3 and TRBJ2-1, is GAGVSQTPSNKVTEKGKYVELRCDPISGHTALYWYRQSLGQGPEFLIYFQGTGAADDSGLPNDRFFAVRPEGSVSTLKIQRTERGDSAVYLCASSLTPRGGPTSYNEQFFGPGTRLTVL.

The chain links TRBV15 to TRBJ2-5, with 7 positions matching TRBD1. Germline V gene data show CDR1 as LNHNV and CDR2 as YYDKDF (reference sequence). The CDR3 has 15 amino acids. With V trimmed by 1 base and J by 1 base, 3 bases remained unmatched. The CDR3 sequence is CATSRATGFQETQYF. The CDR3, as DNA: TGTGCCACCAGCAGAGCGACAGGGTTCCAAGAGACCCAGTACTTC.

This clonotype was found many times. V and J are TRBV5-6 and TRBJ1-2; D perhaps matches TRBD1 (5 bases). Germline V gene data show CDR1 as SGHDT and CDR2 as YYEEEE. The V gene lost 0 bases and the J gene lost 1 base, with 7 bases spanning the gap. The CDR3 extends over 14 amino acids. Written as DNA, the CDR3 is TGTGCCAGCAGCTTGGAAGGGGTTAACTATGGCTACACCTTC. It encodes CASSLEGVNYGYTF.

This clonotype occurred a few times. The chain recombines TRBV6-2 or TRBV6-3 with TRBJ2-7; D is unresolved. Germline V CDR1 and CDR2: MNHEY, SVGEGT. Trimming pared 4 bases from V and 4 bases from J, leaving 5 bases between. The CDR3 covers 11 residues. Here the CDR3 DNA reads TGTGCCAGCAGTTTCAAATACGAGCAGTACTTC. This sequence encodes CASSFKYEQYF.

The chain links TRBV6-5 to TRBJ2-6; TRBD2 matches at 11 bases. CDR1 and CDR2 from the germline V gene are MNHEY and SVGAGI. The ends lost 0 bases at V and 0 bases at J; junction bases unmatched: 1. The CDR3 totals 18 residues. The CDR3 DNA follows: TGTGCCAGCAGTTACTCTAGCGGGAGGGTCTCTGGGGCCAACGTCCTGACTTTC. This translates into CASSYSSGRVSGANVLTF.

This clonotype was seen a few times. This chain connects TRBV12-3 or TRBV12-4 to TRBJ2-7; 14 bases fit TRBD2. Germline trimming cut 6 bases from V and 2 bases from J; bases unmatched to any gene: 18. CDR3 length: 20 residues. CDR3 sequence reads: CASRATSGTGTSGGAYEQYF. For the CDR3, the DNA is TGTGCCAGCAGAGCTACCTCCGGGACAGGGACTAGCGGGGGTGCCTACGAGCAGTACTTC.

CDR3 loop: CASSSSGTSNYGYTF. For the CDR3, the DNA is TGCGCCAGCAGCTCGTCCGGGACATCTAACTATGGCTACACCTTC. This chain links TRBV5-1 with TRBJ1-2, with a possible D match to TRBD1 (6 bases). This CDR3 is built from 15 residues. Germline lookup yields CDR1 SGHRS and CDR2 YFSETQ. The germline V and J ends were trimmed by 3 bases and 0 bases, with 12 bases remaining between them. Drawing the rest from reference TRBV5-1 and TRBJ1-2, the complete variable domain is KAGVTQTPRYLIKTRGQQVTLSCSPISGHRSVSWYQQTPGQGLQFLFEYFSETQRNKGNFPGRFSGRQFSNSRSEMNVSTLELGDSALYLCASSSSGTSNYGYTFGSGTRLTVV.

DNA for the CDR3: TGTGCCAGCAGCCAAGATGGGACTGCCCTAGAGGTGAATGAGCAGTTCTTC. It is translated as CASSQDGTALEVNEQFF. The genes are TRBV4-2 and TRBJ2-1, with a weak D call TRBD2 (6 bases). V dropped 0 bases and J dropped 7 bases, with 19 bases sitting between them. The CDR3 has 17 amino acids. Germline values: CDR1 LGHNA, CDR2 YNFKEQ.

The V and J genes are TRBV11-1 and TRBJ2-5; no clear D. This CDR3 has 14 amino acids. The V end lost 4 bases, the J end lost 2 bases, and 11 bases lay between the germline ends. CDR1 and CDR2 (germline): SGHAT, FQDESV (reference sequence). CDR3 DNA sequence: TGTGCCAGCAGCTCCCGGCTGCCTCAAGAGACCCAGTACTTC. It is translated as CASSSRLPQETQYF.

The chain carries TRBV7-8 and TRBJ1-1; 9 nucleotides match TRBD1. V dropped 5 bases and J dropped 5; count of bases not matched to a gene: 18. The CDR3 runs to 18 residues. Looked up from germline, CDR1 is SGHVS and CDR2 is FQNEAQ. CDR3 region: CASSPRRTGAPRGTEAFF. The CDR3 coding sequence is TGTGCCAGCAGCCCGCGACGGACAGGGGCCCCCCGGGGGACTGAAGCTTTCTTT. The full variable domain, with the rest looked up from reference TRBV7-8 and TRBJ1-1, is GAGVSQSPRYKVAKRGQDVALRCDPISGHVSLFWYQQALGQGPEFLTYFQNEAQLDKSGLPSDRFFAERPEGSVSTLKIQRTQQEDSAVYLCASSPRRTGAPRGTEAFFGQGTRLTVV.

This clonotype was seen a few times. This chain connects TRBV27 to TRBJ2-1; D gene ambiguous. This CDR3 region has 14 residues. V gave up 7 bases and J gave up 0 bases, with 10 bases separating them. Germline lookup yields CDR1 MNHEY and CDR2 SMNVEV (reference sequence). CDR3 region: CASKIARSYNEQFF. The DNA of the CDR3 is TGTGCCAGCAAGATCGCCCGCTCCTACAATGAGCAGTTCTTC.

At least ten counts were recorded for this clonotype. The rearrangement joins TRBV12-3 or TRBV12-4 to TRBJ1-6; 10 bases match TRBD1. Losses at the gene ends were 5 bases for V and 9 bases for J; bases not matched to a gene: 4. The CDR3 totals 14 residues. Written as DNA, the CDR3 is TGTGCCAGCAGTCCAGGGACAGGGGCTTCACCCCTCCACTTT. This codes for CASSPGTGASPLHF.

This chain joins TRBV9 and TRBJ2-3; 9 bases are a match to TRBD2. Germline CDR1 is SGDLS and CDR2 is YYNGEE. V gave up 4 bases and J gave up 3 bases; unmatched junction bases: 6. The CDR3 totals 15 residues. CDR3 nucleotides: TGTGCCAGCAGCTGGGCTAGCGGGAAGACAGATACGCAGTATTTT. This codes for CASSWASGKTDTQYF. The full variable domain, in which reference TRBV9 and TRBJ2-3 provide the parts outside the CDR3, is DSGVTQTPKHLITATGQRVTLRCSPRSGDLSVYWYQQSLDQGLQFLIQYYNGEERAKGNILERFSAQQFPDLHSELNLSSLELGDSALYFCASSWASGKTDTQYFGPGTRLTVL.

V and J are TRBV20-1 and TRBJ1-2, with TRBD1 matching over 8 bases. Germline lookup yields CDR1 DFQATT and CDR2 SNEGSKA (reference sequence). The CDR3 runs 16 residues. The V gene end was trimmed by 1 base and the J gene end by 2 bases; junction bases not matched to a gene: 9. In DNA form, the CDR3 reads TGCAGTGCTAGAGGGGGGTACAGGGGGACAAACTATGGCTACACCTTC. This codes for CSARGGYRGTNYGYTF.

This clonotype was seen more than once but under ten times. The chain carries TRBV4-1 and TRBJ2-7, with TRBD2 matching 13 bases. The CDR3 totals 21 residues. J lost 1 base, V lost 2 bases, and 17 bases had no gene match. CDR1 is MGHRA and CDR2 is YSYEKL in the germline V gene. In DNA form, the CDR3 reads TGCGCCAGCAGCCAACGGACTAGCGGGAGTCGTTCGTTAATGTTTTCCTACGAGCAGTACTTC. Translation gives CASSQRTSGSRSLMFSYEQYF.

The chain couples TRBV9 to TRBJ2-1; TRBD2 agrees at 11 bases. This CDR3 has 17 residues. Germline CDR1 is SGDLS and CDR2 is YYNGEE. Trimming cost V 4 bases and J 4 bases; bases outside gene matches: 10. CDR3 sequence: CASSSRSGGAGYNEQFF. The CDR3 coding sequence is TGTGCCAGCAGCTCCCGTAGCGGGGGGGCTGGGTACAATGAGCAGTTCTTC.

This clonotype was observed a few times. The chain carries TRBV5-6 and TRBJ2-5; D perhaps matches TRBD1 (6 bases). Per the germline V gene, CDR1 is SGHDT and CDR2 is YYEEEE. Trimming stripped 2 bases from V and 6 bases from J, with 11 bases between. This CDR3 has 13 amino acids. The CDR3 here is CASSFGGEKTQYF. CDR3 nucleotides: TGTGCCAGCAGCTTTGGGGGCGAAAAGACCCAGTACTTC.

V and J are TRBV20-1 and TRBJ2-7; 8 nucleotides align to TRBD2. Germline V gene data show CDR1 as DFQATT and CDR2 as SNEGSKA (reference sequence). Germline trimming cut 6 bases from V and 3 bases from J; bases unmatched to any gene: 22. CDR3 size: 18 residues. For the CDR3, the DNA is TGCAGTGCCTCGGGATTATCGGGAGGGCCTATTATAATCTACGAGCAGTACTTC. It yields the protein CSASGLSGGPIIIYEQYF.

The V gene is TRBV20-1, the J gene TRBJ2-4; TRBD2 is a possible D gene (6 bases). Trimming removed 5 bases from V and 3 bases from J, with 17 bases in between. Germline CDR1 DFQATT, CDR2 SNEGSKA (reference sequence). The length of the CDR3 is 15 residues. The CDR3 loop is CSAPGVRGGKNIQYF. For the CDR3, the DNA is TGCAGTGCTCCGGGGGTTAGGGGTGGCAAAAACATTCAGTACTTC.

V is TRBV4-1 and J is TRBJ2-5; D possibly matches TRBD1 or TRBD2 (5 bases each). CDR3 length: 17 residues. Between the trimmed V and J ends, which lost 0 bases and 2 bases, there was a span of 16 bases. CDR1 is MGHRA, CDR2 YSYEKL, per germline. The CDR3 DNA reads TGCGCCAGCAGCCAAGATCGGGTGGGGGAAGGTCAAGAGACCCAGTACTTC. As protein: CASSQDRVGEGQETQYF.

This clonotype appeared a few times. V usage is TRBV3-1 and J usage is TRBJ1-1; D gene uncertain. The germline V and J ends were trimmed by 3 bases and 5 bases, with 10 bases remaining between them. Germline loops: CDR1 LGHDT, CDR2 YNNKEL (reference sequence). The CDR3 contains 13 residues. This CDR3 is CASSHRVGTEAFF. CDR3 DNA sequence: TGTGCCAGCAGCCACCGGGTAGGGACTGAAGCTTTCTTT.

In its sample, this clonotype was seen a few times. The CDR3 is CASSRGLAFPSYEQYF. Here the CDR3 DNA reads TGTGCCAGCAGCAGGGGACTAGCGTTTCCTTCCTACGAGCAGTACTTC. The genes are TRBV5-6 and TRBJ2-7; 10 nucleotides line up with TRBD2. The length of the CDR3 is 16 residues. Germline CDR1 reads SGHDT; CDR2 reads YYEEEE. Losses at the gene ends were 4 bases for V and 1 base for J; bases not matched to a gene: 8.

This clonotype has just a few counts. V gene TRBV4-1 combines with J gene TRBJ2-7, with 14 bases identical to TRBD2. The length of the CDR3 is 19 residues. Germline trimming cut 1 base from V and 3 bases from J; bases unmatched to any gene: 11. CDR1 and CDR2 from the germline V gene are MGHRA and YSYEKL. CDR3 residues: CASSQVFRMGTSGSYEQYF. In DNA, the CDR3 is TGCGCCAGCAGCCAAGTTTTTAGGATGGGGACTAGCGGGAGCTACGAGCAGTACTTC.

This clonotype was counted a few times. The chain carries TRBV5-5 and TRBJ2-4; D unresolved. Between the trimmed V and J ends, which lost 0 bases and 6 bases, there was a span of 10 bases. This CDR3 spans 14 amino acids. CDR1 is SGHKS and CDR2 is YYEKEE in the germline V gene (reference sequence). The CDR3 loop is CASSLGGNVNIQYF. As DNA, the CDR3 is TGTGCCAGCAGCTTGGGTGGGAATGTAAACATTCAGTACTTC.